Listed below are T cell receptor beta chains from one sample, sequenced in a study of CD8 T cells in Susac syndrome. A single record per CDR3 protein comes from TCRdb applying MiXCR to the immunoSEQ multiplex PCR reads. There are 130,000 or so distinct CDR3 sequences in the sample; approximately 89% occur only once, and 0.24% lies in the top ten. Sample: CD8+ T cells from PBMCs. These TCRs come from a human donor with multiple sclerosis. The CDR3 runs from the conserved cysteine through the conserved F or W. A D gene is named only where the DNA matches it firmly. Not all rows give a size; the values are once, few, many and, for expanded clones, a class.

J: TRBJ1-1; D: NA; size: NA; V: TRBV27; DNA: TGTGCCAGCAGTCAGGATAGTAGGCAGCGAGCTTTCTTT; CDR3: CASSQDSRQRAFF
J: TRBJ1-2; D: NA; size: NA; V: TRBV7-9; DNA: TGTGCCAGCAGCCCCTACACCTTC; CDR3: CASSPYTF
J: TRBJ2-1; D: NA; size: few; V: TRBV13; DNA: TGTGCCAGCAGCTTGAGTTCGGGCTATGAGCAGTTCTTC; CDR3: CASSLSSGYEQFF
J: TRBJ1-1; D: NA; size: NA; V: TRBV7-9; DNA: TGTGCCAGCAGCTCGGCAACAGAGGATAGCGATTACACTGAAGCTTTCTTT; CDR3: CASSSATEDSDYTEAFF
J: TRBJ2-5; D: NA; size: NA; V: TRBV28; DNA: TGTGCCAGCCGGAGCAGCAGAGGCGAGACCCAGTACTTC; CDR3: CASRSSRGETQYF
J: TRBJ2-5; D: TRBD2; size: once; V: TRBV12-3/TRBV12-4; DNA: TGTGCCAGCAGTTTCGGCGGGAGGGCCAGGTTGGAGACCCAGTACTTC; CDR3: CASSFGGRARLETQYF
J: TRBJ2-1; D: NA; size: NA; V: TRBV7-9; DNA: TGTGCCAGCACCCCTTGGGGCCCGGGTGATGAGCAGTTCTTC; CDR3: CASTPWGPGDEQFF
J: TRBJ2-7; D: NA; size: NA; V: TRBV2; DNA: TGTGCCAGCAGTGGGGGACGCTCCTACGAGCAGTACTTC; CDR3: CASSGGRSYEQYF
J: TRBJ2-3; D: NA; size: NA; V: TRBV27; DNA: TGTGCCAGCAGTTTCCAGAACGAGGTCACAGATACGCAGTATTTT; CDR3: CASSFQNEVTDTQYF
J: TRBJ2-3; D: NA; size: NA; V: TRBV11-2; DNA: TGTGCCAGCAGCCTCAACAGGGGGGGATCAGATACGCAGTATTTT; CDR3: CASSLNRGGSDTQYF
J: TRBJ2-3; D: NA; size: NA; V: TRBV12-3/TRBV12-4; DNA: TGTGCCAGCCACAGCCTAGATGGCAGCACAGATACGCAGTATTTT; CDR3: CASHSLDGSTDTQYF
J: TRBJ2-7; D: NA; size: NA; V: TRBV6-1; DNA: TGTGCCAGCAGTGAAGGTCCTAGCGCGTCTCCCTCCTACGAGCAGTACTTC; CDR3: CASSEGPSASPSYEQYF
J: TRBJ1-5; D: TRBD1; size: once; V: TRBV19; DNA: TGTGCCAGTAGTAGCACAGGGGGCTTCAATCAGCCCCAGCATTTT; CDR3: CASSSTGGFNQPQHF
J: TRBJ1-1; D: NA; size: NA; V: TRBV19; DNA: TGTGCCAGTAGTATTTTTTTGGACACTGAAGCTTTCTTT; CDR3: CASSIFLDTEAFF
J: TRBJ2-1; D: NA; size: NA; V: TRBV19; DNA: TGTGCCACTACCTCCGGGGTCTACAATGAGCAGTTCTTC; CDR3: CATTSGVYNEQFF
J: TRBJ1-1; D: NA; size: NA; V: TRBV28; DNA: TGTGCCAGCAGTTTCGGGACTCAAGGAGGGACTGAAGCTTTCTTT; CDR3: CASSFGTQGGTEAFF
J: TRBJ2-7; D: TRBD2; size: NA; V: TRBV7-2; DNA: TGTGCCAGCAGCTTATGGGCAGCGGGAGCTTACGAGCAGTACTTC; CDR3: CASSLWAAGAYEQYF
J: TRBJ2-5; D: NA; size: NA; V: TRBV3-1; DNA: TGTGCCAGCAGCCAAGAAGGGCTAACTCAAGAGACCCAGTACTTC; CDR3: CASSQEGLTQETQYF
J: TRBJ2-3; D: NA; size: NA; V: TRBV19; DNA: TGTGCCAGTAGTGGCCAGGGGCTCTCAGATACGCAGTATTTT; CDR3: CASSGQGLSDTQYF
J: TRBJ2-1; D: NA; size: NA; V: TRBV4-3; DNA: TGCGCCAGCAGCCAAGACGGGGCTAGCTACAATGAGCAGTTCTTC; CDR3: CASSQDGASYNEQFF
J: TRBJ1-2; D: NA; size: NA; V: TRBV21-1; DNA: TGTGCCAGCAGCATTCGTCTCAACTCGTCCTATGGCTACACCTTC; CDR3: CASSIRLNSSYGYTF
J: TRBJ2-7; D: NA; size: NA; V: TRBV28; DNA: TGTGCCAGCACAGTAGGACACAGCTCCTACGAGCAGTACTTC; CDR3: CASTVGHSSYEQYF
J: TRBJ2-1; D: TRBD2; size: NA; V: TRBV3-1; DNA: TGTGCCAGCAGCCGGGAAGGTAGCGGGAGGGCCGGGGATGAGCAGTTCTTC; CDR3: CASSREGSGRAGDEQFF
J: TRBJ1-1; D: NA; size: NA; V: TRBV29-1; DNA: TGCAGCGCCACTATTGTATGGGACACTGAAGCTTTCTTT; CDR3: CSATIVWDTEAFF
J: TRBJ1-3; D: NA; size: NA; V: TRBV9; DNA: TGTGCCAGCAGCCTACAGGGACCTTCTGGAAACACCATATATTTT; CDR3: CASSLQGPSGNTIYF
J: TRBJ1-2; D: TRBD1; size: NA; V: TRBV7-6; DNA: TGTGCCAGCAGCTTGGGGACAGGGGAGGATTATGGCTACACCTTC; CDR3: CASSLGTGEDYGYTF
J: TRBJ1-1; D: NA; size: NA; V: TRBV19; DNA: TGTGCCAGTAGTATTGTGTTCAACACTGAAGCTTTCTTT; CDR3: CASSIVFNTEAFF
J: TRBJ2-1; D: TRBD2; size: NA; V: TRBV7-9; DNA: TGTGCCAGCAGCTTCCAGCCGGGGAGGGGAACCTACAATGAGCAGTTCTTC; CDR3: CASSFQPGRGTYNEQFF
J: TRBJ2-7; D: TRBD1; size: few; V: TRBV19; DNA: TGTGCCAGTAGCCCCCGGACAGGGGACGAGCAGTACTTC; CDR3: CASSPRTGDEQYF
J: TRBJ1-2; D: TRBD1; size: once; V: TRBV29-1; DNA: TGCAGCGGTCTTCCGGGACAGGGGGACTATGGCTACACCTTC; CDR3: CSGLPGQGDYGYTF
J: TRBJ2-2; D: NA; size: NA; V: TRBV4-1; DNA: TGCGCCAGCAGCCATAACTCATACACCGGGGAGCTGTTTTTT; CDR3: CASSHNSYTGELFF
J: TRBJ2-1; D: TRBD2; size: NA; V: TRBV5-6; DNA: TGTGCCAGCAGCCTCCCCGGGACTAGCGCCGATGAGCAGTTCTTC; CDR3: CASSLPGTSADEQFF
J: TRBJ2-3; D: NA; size: once; V: TRBV5-1; DNA: TGCGCCAGCAGCTCGGAGGATACGCAGTATTTT; CDR3: CASSSEDTQYF
J: TRBJ2-7; D: NA; size: NA; V: TRBV30; DNA: TGTGCCTGGAATCGGGACGCCTACGAGCAGTACTTC; CDR3: CAWNRDAYEQYF
J: TRBJ2-3; D: NA; size: NA; V: TRBV29-1; DNA: TGCAGCGCCCCCCTTCCGGGGGATACGCAGTATTTT; CDR3: CSAPLPGDTQYF
J: TRBJ2-5; D: NA; size: NA; V: TRBV6-5; DNA: TGTGCCAGCAGCCCCGGGACCCTGGGGGAGACCCAGTACTTC; CDR3: CASSPGTLGETQYF
J: TRBJ1-3; D: NA; size: NA; V: TRBV13; DNA: TGTGCCAGCAGCTTTACCGGGACACCCGGAAACACCATATATTTT; CDR3: CASSFTGTPGNTIYF
J: TRBJ2-7; D: NA; size: NA; V: TRBV12-3/TRBV12-4; DNA: TGTGCCAGCTTGGACGGTAACTCCTACGAGCAGTACTTC; CDR3: CASLDGNSYEQYF
J: TRBJ1-1; D: NA; size: NA; V: TRBV4-1; DNA: TGCGCCAGCAGCCAAGCCCCCAGGGGCAGCATTATGAACACTGAAGCTTTCTTT; CDR3: CASSQAPRGSIMNTEAFF
J: TRBJ1-5; D: TRBD1; size: NA; V: TRBV4-1; DNA: TGCGCCAGCAGCCATCTGACAGGGGTGGATCAGCCCCAGCATTTT; CDR3: CASSHLTGVDQPQHF
J: TRBJ1-5; D: NA; size: once; V: TRBV7-6; DNA: TGTGCCAGCAGCTACCTAAACAGCGCGGGACCCCAGCATTTT; CDR3: CASSYLNSAGPQHF
J: TRBJ2-7; D: NA; size: NA; V: TRBV7-9; DNA: TGTGCCAGCAGCGTCGACAGTCTTGGACTCGGGTACGAGCAGTACTTC; CDR3: CASSVDSLGLGYEQYF
J: TRBJ2-7; D: NA; size: once; V: TRBV30; DNA: TGTGCCTGGAGCCTGGGGCAAGGGTACGAGCAGTACTTC; CDR3: CAWSLGQGYEQYF
J: TRBJ1-2; D: TRBD1; size: NA; V: TRBV27; DNA: TGTGCCAGCAGTCCAGGGGGTCCGCGTGACTACACCTTC; CDR3: CASSPGGPRDYTF
J: TRBJ2-5; D: TRBD2; size: NA; V: TRBV15; DNA: TGTGCCACCAGCAGGTTAGGACTAGCGGAGTATGAGACCCAGTACTTC; CDR3: CATSRLGLAEYETQYF
J: TRBJ2-1; D: NA; size: once; V: TRBV5-6; DNA: TGTGCCAGCAGCTTGGGAGCCGTGAGTGAGCAGTTCTTC; CDR3: CASSLGAVSEQFF
J: TRBJ2-7; D: NA; size: few; V: TRBV30; DNA: TGTGCCTGGATTGATTGGGGTAACGAGCAGTACTTC; CDR3: CAWIDWGNEQYF
J: TRBJ2-7; D: NA; size: NA; V: TRBV27; DNA: TGTGCCAGCAGACTTGGGAAGGGACCCTACGAGCAGTACTTC; CDR3: CASRLGKGPYEQYF
J: TRBJ1-2; D: TRBD1; size: NA; V: TRBV5-1; DNA: TGCGCCAGCAGCTTGGTGGCGGGACAGTCCGAAGGCTACACCTTC; CDR3: CASSLVAGQSEGYTF
J: TRBJ1-2; D: NA; size: NA; V: TRBV28; DNA: TGTGCCAGCTTCTTAACCAGGACCTCCGAAGACTATGGCTACACCTTC; CDR3: CASFLTRTSEDYGYTF
J: TRBJ1-2; D: NA; size: NA; V: TRBV7-9; DNA: TGTGCCAGCAGCGAAGAGACGGCTAACTATGGCTACACCTTC; CDR3: CASSEETANYGYTF
J: TRBJ2-7; D: TRBD2; size: NA; V: TRBV19; DNA: TGTGCCAGTAGTATAGGTCCGGGAGGAAATCCCCACGAGCAGTACTTC; CDR3: CASSIGPGGNPHEQYF
J: TRBJ2-7; D: NA; size: NA; V: TRBV27; DNA: TGTGCCACCAGCAAGGGGAGGTTAGCCTACGAGCAGTACTTC; CDR3: CATSKGRLAYEQYF
J: TRBJ2-7; D: NA; size: NA; V: TRBV6-2/TRBV6-3; DNA: TGTGCCAGCAGCTACTCGACAGGTTTTCTGGAGGGGGACGAGCAGTACTTC; CDR3: CASSYSTGFLEGDEQYF
J: TRBJ2-1; D: NA; size: once; V: TRBV24-1; DNA: TGTGCCACCAGGGGTAAGCAGTTCTTC; CDR3: CATRGKQFF